The subject of this entry is one TCR beta chain. Its antigen is unknown. The source of the sample is a study of T cells in narcolepsy. Germline CDR1 SGDLS, CDR2 YYNGEE. The CDR3 loop spans 13 amino acids. Trimming removed 0 bases from V and 7 bases from J, with 8 bases in between. Study findings and constraints: In some patient and control memory CD4+ samples, autoreactive clones were absent. HCRT-specific and TRIB2-specific autoreactive clonotypes appeared among same-patient CSF and blood CD4+ clonotypes. Autoreactive clonotypes reportedly recurred in blood of same and different patients, not controls.

Assay: immunoSEQ multiplex PCR; the TCRdb copy retains only in-frame clones and omits some. This table holds about 40,000 clones, approximately 89% found once. The sample consisted of CD45RA- memory CD4+ T cells from PBMCs. This TCR came from a human donor with narcolepsy. The chain employs TRBV9 and TRBJ2-1; D not certain. The CDR3 spells CASSVGVENEQFF. The CDR3 DNA reads TGTGCCAGCAGCGTAGGAGTCGAGAATGAGCAGTTCTTC.